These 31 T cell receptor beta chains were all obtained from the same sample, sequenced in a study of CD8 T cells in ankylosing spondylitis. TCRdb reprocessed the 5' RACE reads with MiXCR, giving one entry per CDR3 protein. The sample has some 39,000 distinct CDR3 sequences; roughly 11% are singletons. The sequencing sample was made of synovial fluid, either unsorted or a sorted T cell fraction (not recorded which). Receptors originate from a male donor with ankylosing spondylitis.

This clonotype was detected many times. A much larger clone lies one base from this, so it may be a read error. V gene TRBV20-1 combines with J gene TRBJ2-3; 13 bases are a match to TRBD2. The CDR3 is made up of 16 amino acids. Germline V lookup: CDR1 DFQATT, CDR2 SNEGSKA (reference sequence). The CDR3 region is CSARDGTSGITDMQYF. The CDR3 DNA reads TGCAGTGCTAGAGACGGGACTAGCGGGATCACAGATATGCAGTATTTT.

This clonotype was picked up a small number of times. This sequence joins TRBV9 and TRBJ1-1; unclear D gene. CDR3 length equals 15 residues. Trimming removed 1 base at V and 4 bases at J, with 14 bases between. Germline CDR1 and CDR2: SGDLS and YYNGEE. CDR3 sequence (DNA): TGTGCCAGCAGCGTATTGGCGATAAGTGGCACTGAAGCTTTCTTT. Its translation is CASSVLAISGTEAFF.

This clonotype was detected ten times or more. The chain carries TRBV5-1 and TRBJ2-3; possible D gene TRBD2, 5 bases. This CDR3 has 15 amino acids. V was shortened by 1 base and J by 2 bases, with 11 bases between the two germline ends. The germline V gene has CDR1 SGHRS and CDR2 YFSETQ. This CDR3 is CASSLTGSFTDTQYF. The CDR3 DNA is TGCGCCAGCAGCTTGACGGGGAGCTTCACAGATACGCAGTATTTT.

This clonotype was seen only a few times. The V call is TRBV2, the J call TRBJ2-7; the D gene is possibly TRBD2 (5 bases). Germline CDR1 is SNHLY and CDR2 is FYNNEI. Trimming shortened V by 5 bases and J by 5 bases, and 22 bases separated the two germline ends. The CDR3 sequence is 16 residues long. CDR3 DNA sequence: TGTGCCAGCAGTTATCTCATGAGGGAGCCTTACGACGAGCAGTACTTC. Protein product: CASSYLMREPYDEQYF.

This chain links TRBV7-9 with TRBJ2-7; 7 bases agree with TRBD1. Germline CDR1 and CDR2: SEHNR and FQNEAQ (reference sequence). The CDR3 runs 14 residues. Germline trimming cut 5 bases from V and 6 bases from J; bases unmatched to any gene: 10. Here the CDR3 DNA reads TGTGCCAGCAGCCTACCGGGACAGTTTCTCGAGCAGTACTTC. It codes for CASSLPGQFLEQYF.

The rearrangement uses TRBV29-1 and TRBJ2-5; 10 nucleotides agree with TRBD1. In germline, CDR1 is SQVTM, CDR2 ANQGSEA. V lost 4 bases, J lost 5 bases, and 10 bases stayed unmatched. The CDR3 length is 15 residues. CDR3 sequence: CSVGGRQGAKETQYF. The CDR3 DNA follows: TGCAGCGTTGGGGGGAGACAGGGGGCGAAGGAGACCCAGTACTTC.

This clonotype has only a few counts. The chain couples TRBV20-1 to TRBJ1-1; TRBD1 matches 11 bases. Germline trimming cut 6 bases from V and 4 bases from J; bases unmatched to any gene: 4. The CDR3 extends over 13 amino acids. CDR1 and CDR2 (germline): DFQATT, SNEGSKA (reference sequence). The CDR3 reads CSAGGQGVTEAFF. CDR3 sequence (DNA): TGCAGTGCAGGGGGACAGGGGGTCACTGAAGCTTTCTTT.

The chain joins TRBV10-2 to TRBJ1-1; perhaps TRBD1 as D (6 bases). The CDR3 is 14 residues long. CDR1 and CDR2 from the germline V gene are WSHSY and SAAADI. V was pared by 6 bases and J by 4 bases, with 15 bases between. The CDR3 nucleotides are TGCGCCAGCAGCCTTCAACAGGGCTTCACTGAAGCTTTCTTT. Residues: CASSLQQGFTEAFF.

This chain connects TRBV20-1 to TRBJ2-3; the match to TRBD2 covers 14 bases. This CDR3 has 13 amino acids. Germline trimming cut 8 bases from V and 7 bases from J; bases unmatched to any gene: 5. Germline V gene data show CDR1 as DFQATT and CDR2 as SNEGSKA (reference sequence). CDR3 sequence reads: CSSGTSGRYTQYF. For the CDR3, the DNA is TGCAGTAGTGGGACTAGCGGGAGATATACGCAGTATTTT.

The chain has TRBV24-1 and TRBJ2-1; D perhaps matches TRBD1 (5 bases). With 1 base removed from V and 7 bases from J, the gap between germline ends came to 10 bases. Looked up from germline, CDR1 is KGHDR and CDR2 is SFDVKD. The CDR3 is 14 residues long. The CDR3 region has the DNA TGTGCCACCAGTGATTTTAAGGGGTTGAATGAGCAGTTCTTC. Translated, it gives CATSDFKGLNEQFF.

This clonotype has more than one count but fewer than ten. CDR3 amino acids: CSLEAPRAGTDTQYF. In nucleotides, the CDR3 is TGCAGTCTGGAAGCGCCCCGAGCGGGAACAGATACGCAGTATTTT. The rearrangement uses TRBV20-1 and TRBJ2-3, with 7 bases matching TRBD2. CDR3 length: 15 residues. Germline V gives CDR1 DFQATT, CDR2 SNEGSKA (reference sequence). The junction had 14 bases not matched to a gene; V was cut back by 8 bases and J by 3 bases.

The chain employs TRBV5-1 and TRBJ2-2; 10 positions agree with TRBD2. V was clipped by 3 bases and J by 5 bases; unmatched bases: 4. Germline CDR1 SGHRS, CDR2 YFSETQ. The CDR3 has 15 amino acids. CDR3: CASSSLLAGTGELFF. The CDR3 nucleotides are TGCGCCAGCAGCTCGTTACTAGCGGGAACCGGGGAGCTGTTTTTT.

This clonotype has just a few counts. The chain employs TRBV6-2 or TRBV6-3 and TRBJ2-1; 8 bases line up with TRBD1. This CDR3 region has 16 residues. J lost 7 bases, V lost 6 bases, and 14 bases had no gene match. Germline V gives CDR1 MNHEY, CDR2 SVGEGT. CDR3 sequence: CASSPPGGRLTNEQFF. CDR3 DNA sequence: TGTGCCAGCAGCCCCCCAGGGGGCCGGTTAACAAATGAGCAGTTCTTC.

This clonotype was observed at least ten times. CDR3 sequence (DNA): TGCAGTGCTAGGACTTCAGCGGATATACAAGAGACCCAGTACTTC. This gives the protein CSARTSADIQETQYF. The chain employs TRBV20-1 and TRBJ2-5; D perhaps matches TRBD2 (5 bases). CDR1 is DFQATT and CDR2 is SNEGSKA in the germline V gene (reference sequence). This CDR3 comprises 15 residues. Trimming removed 3 bases at V and 2 bases at J, with 16 bases between.

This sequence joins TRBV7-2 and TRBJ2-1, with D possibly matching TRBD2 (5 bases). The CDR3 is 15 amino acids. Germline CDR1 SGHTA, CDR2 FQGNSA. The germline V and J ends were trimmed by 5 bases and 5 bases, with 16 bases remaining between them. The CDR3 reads CASSPVVAPHNEQFF. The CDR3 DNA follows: TGTGCCAGCAGCCCGGTCGTAGCGCCTCACAATGAGCAGTTCTTC.

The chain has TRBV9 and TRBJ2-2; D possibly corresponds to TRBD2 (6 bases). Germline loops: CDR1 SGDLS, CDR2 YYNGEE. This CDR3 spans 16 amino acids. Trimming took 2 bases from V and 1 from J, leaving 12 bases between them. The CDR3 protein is CASSVHFGRNTGELFF. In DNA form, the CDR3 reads TGTGCCAGCAGCGTCCATTTCGGGAGGAACACCGGGGAGCTGTTTTTT.

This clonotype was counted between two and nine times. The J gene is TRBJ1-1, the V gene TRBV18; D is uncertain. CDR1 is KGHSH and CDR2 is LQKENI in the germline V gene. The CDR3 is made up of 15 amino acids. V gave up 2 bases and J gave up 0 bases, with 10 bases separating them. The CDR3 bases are TGTGCCAGCTCACCAATACAGCAGCTGAACACTGAAGCTTTCTTT. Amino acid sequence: CASSPIQQLNTEAFF.

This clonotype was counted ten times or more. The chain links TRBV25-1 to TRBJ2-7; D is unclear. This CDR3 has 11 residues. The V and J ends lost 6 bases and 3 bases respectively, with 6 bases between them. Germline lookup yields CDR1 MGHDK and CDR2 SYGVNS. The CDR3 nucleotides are TGTGCCAGCAGCACTGTCTACGAGCAGTACTTC. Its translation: CASSTVYEQYF.

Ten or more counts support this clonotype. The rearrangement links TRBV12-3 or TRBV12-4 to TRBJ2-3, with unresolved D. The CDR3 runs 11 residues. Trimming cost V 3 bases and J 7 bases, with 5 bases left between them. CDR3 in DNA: TGTGCCAGCAGTTTTGCTAATACGCAGTATTTT. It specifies CASSFANTQYF.

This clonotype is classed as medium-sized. The CDR3, as DNA: TGTGCCAGCAGTTTATATATGGAGAACTACGAGCAGTACTTC. This gives the protein CASSLYMENYEQYF. The V call is TRBV28, the J call TRBJ2-7; D call uncertain. The V gene lost 1 base and the J gene lost 3 bases, with 10 bases spanning the gap. This CDR3 is built from 14 residues. Germline V gives CDR1 MDHEN, CDR2 SYDVKM. Complete variable domain (other parts from reference TRBV28 and TRBJ2-7): DVKVTQSSRYLVKRTGEKVFLECVQDMDHENMFWYRQDPGLGLRLIYFSYDVKMKEKGDIPEGYSVSREKKERFSLILESASTNQTSMYLCASSLYMENYEQYFGPGTRLTVT.

Here the CDR3 reads CALGGSGTDTQYF. Written as DNA, the CDR3 is TGTGCCCTTGGCGGGAGTGGAACAGATACGCAGTATTTT. This chain joins TRBV7-8 and TRBJ2-3, with 7 bases identical to TRBD2. V lost 11 bases and J lost 3; bases outside the gene matches: 8. Germline V gene lookup returns CDR1 SGHVS and CDR2 FQNEAQ. The CDR3 runs 13 residues.

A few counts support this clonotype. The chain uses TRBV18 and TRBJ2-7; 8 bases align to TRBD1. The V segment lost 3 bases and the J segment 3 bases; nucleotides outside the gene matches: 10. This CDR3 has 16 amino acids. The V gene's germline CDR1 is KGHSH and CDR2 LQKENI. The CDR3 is CASSPSGQAPRYEQYF. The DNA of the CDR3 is TGTGCCAGCTCACCCTCGGGACAGGCTCCACGCTACGAGCAGTACTTC.

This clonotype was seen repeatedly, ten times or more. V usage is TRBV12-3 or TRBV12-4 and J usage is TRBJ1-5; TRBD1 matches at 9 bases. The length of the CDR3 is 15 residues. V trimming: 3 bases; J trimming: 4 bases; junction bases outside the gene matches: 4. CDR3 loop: CASSLGQGGNQPQHF. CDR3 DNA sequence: TGTGCCAGCAGTTTGGGACAGGGAGGTAATCAGCCCCAGCATTTT.

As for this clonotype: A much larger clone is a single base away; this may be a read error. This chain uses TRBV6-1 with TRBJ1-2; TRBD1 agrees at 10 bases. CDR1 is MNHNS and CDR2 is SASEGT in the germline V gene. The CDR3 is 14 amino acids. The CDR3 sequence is CASRGTGENYGYAF. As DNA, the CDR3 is TGTGCCAGCAGGGGGACAGGGGAGAACTATGGCTACGCCTTC.

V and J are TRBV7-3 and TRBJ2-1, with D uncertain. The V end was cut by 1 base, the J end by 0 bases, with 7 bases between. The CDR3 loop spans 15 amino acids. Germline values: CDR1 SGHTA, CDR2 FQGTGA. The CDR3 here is CASSLMVSSYNEQFF. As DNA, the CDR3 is TGTGCCAGCAGCTTAATGGTTAGCTCCTACAATGAGCAGTTCTTC. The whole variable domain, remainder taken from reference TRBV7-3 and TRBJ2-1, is GAGVSQTPSNKVTEKGKYVELRCDPISGHTALYWYRQSLGQGPEFLIYFQGTGAADDSGLPNDRFFAVRPEGSVSTLKIQRTERGDSAVYLCASSLMVSSYNEQFFGPGTRLTVL.

The DNA for the CDR3 is TGTGCCAGCAGCTTGGATTCGACAAGATTCTCGGTCGGGGAGCTGTTTTTT. Protein sequence: CASSLDSTRFSVGELFF. V and J are TRBV5-5 and TRBJ2-2; D is unresolved. Trimming removed 0 bases from V and 7 bases from J, with 19 bases in between. The germline CDR1 and CDR2 sequences are SGHKS and YYEKEE (reference sequence). The CDR3 contains 17 residues.

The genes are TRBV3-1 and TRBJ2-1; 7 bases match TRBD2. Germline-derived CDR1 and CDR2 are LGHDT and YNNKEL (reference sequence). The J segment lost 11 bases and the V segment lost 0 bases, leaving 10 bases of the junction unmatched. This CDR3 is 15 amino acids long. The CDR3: CASSQEGLAAYQQFF. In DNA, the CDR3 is TGTGCCAGCAGCCAAGAAGGTCTAGCGGCCTACCAGCAGTTCTTC.

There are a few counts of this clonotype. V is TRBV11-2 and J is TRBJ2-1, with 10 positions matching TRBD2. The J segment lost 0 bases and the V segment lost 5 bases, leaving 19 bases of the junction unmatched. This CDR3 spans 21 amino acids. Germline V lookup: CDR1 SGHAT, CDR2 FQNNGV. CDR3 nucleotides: TGTGCCAGCAGCCGGACCCCAAGGACTAGCGGACCGCTATCCTCCTACAATGAGCAGTTCTTC. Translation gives CASSRTPRTSGPLSSYNEQFF.

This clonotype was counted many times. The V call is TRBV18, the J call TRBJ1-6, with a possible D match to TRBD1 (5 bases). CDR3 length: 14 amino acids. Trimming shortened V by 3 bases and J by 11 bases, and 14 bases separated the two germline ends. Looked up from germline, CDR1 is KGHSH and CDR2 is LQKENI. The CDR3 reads CASSPGQDFAPLHF. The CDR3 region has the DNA TGTGCCAGCTCACCTGGACAAGACTTCGCACCCCTCCACTTT.

The DNA of the CDR3 is TGTGCCAGCAGTTCCTGGGGGCTGAACTATGGCTACACCTTC. Translated, it gives CASSSWGLNYGYTF. The chain has TRBV2 and TRBJ1-2, with D tentatively TRBD1 (6 bases). V shed 5 bases and J shed 2 bases, with 12 bases lying between them. CDR1 is SNHLY and CDR2 is FYNNEI in the germline V gene. CDR3 size: 14 residues.

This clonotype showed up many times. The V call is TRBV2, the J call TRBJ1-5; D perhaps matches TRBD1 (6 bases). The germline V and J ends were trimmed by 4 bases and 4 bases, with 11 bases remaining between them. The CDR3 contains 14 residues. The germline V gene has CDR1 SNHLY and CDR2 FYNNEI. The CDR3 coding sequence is TGTGCCAGCAGTGTTTGGCAGGGGAATCAGCCCCAGCATTTT. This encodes CASSVWQGNQPQHF. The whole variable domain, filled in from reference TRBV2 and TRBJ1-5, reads EPEVTQTPSHQVTQMGQEVILRCVPISNHLYFYWYRQILGQKVEFLVSFYNNEISEKSEIFDDQFSVERPDGSNFTLKIRSTKLEDSAMYFCASSVWQGNQPQHFGDGTRLSIL.